Each of the 5 T cell receptor beta chains below was sequenced from the same sample in a study of vaccination effects on CD4 cells after COVID-19 (dated by TCRdb to between 2020 and 2023). These receptors are not linked to any known antigen. The receptor library was made with the immunoSEQ multiplex PCR assay. As stored in TCRdb, this immuneACCESS dataset retains in-frame rearrangements with V and J assigned. A fraction of the clones does not appear; measured against another copy, unresolved V genes explain less than half of the discrepancy, and the remainder lacks a known reason. For this sample there are 55,000 to 75,000 clones; roughly four fifths appear just once. The ten largest clones take up 2.5% to 3.5% of the sample. The ViraFEST assay stimulated PBMC with viral peptide pools and then used TCR sequencing to identify antigen-specific CD4+ T cell clonotypes by expansion. After about 9 days of culture, CD4+ T cells were isolated with the EasySep CD4+ T cell isolation kit. The absence of prior SARS-CoV-2 infection in healthy vaccine recipients was confirmed by negative nucleocapsid antibodies before and after vaccination.

The sequences come from CD4+ T cells from PBMCs cultured with HCoV-NL63 spike peptides, collected before COVID-19 vaccination. In light of the paper, this sample's cell subset or site label describes: HCoV-NL63 spike overlapping peptide pool stimulation. These receptor sequences come from a human donor who received a COVID-19 vaccine.

This clone was recorded a few times. The chain links TRBV29-1 to TRBJ1-2; D call uncertain. Trimming pared 5 bases from V and 5 bases from J, leaving 15 bases between. The CDR3 runs to 13 residues. Germline V gene sequence: CDR1 SQVTM, CDR2 ANQGSEA. The CDR3 nucleotides are TGCAGCGTTATGGCAGGCTCCCTTTATGGCTACACCTTC. Translation gives CSVMAGSLYGYTF.

The chain is built from TRBV29-1 and TRBJ2-2; maybe TRBD1 (5 bases). The CDR3 covers 11 residues. Trimming left V 6 bases short and J 9 bases short, with 11 bases between. Germline CDR1 and CDR2: SQVTM and ANQGSEA. CDR3 nucleotides: TGCAGCGTCGGTCAGGGCCGGGAGCTGTTTTTT. It translates to CSVGQGRELFF.

This chain uses TRBV6-2 or TRBV6-3 with TRBJ2-3; D is perhaps TRBD1 or TRBD2 (6 bases each). Per the germline V gene, CDR1 is MNHEY and CDR2 is SVGEGT. This CDR3 spans 16 amino acids. Between the trimmed V and J ends, which lost 5 bases and 0 bases, there was a span of 15 bases. In nucleotides, the CDR3 is TGTGCCAGCAGTCGCCCGGGGGCGGGGAGCACAGATACGCAGTATTTT. Amino acids: CASSRPGAGSTDTQYF.

The V and J genes are TRBV6-7 and TRBJ2-7, with D unresolved. TRBV6-7 is an open reading frame whose function is uncertain. The V end lost 7 bases, the J end lost 5 bases, and 18 bases lay between the germline ends. This CDR3 has 14 amino acids. Here the CDR3 reads CASTPGPFLDEQYV. CDR3 bases: TGTGCCAGCACCCCTGGACCTTTTTTGGACGAGCAGTACGTC.

The sample holds a few counts of this clone. The V call is TRBV3-1 (or the pseudogene TRBV3-2), the J call TRBJ2-5; TRBD2 agrees at 7 bases. V dropped 5 bases and J dropped 4; count of bases not matched to a gene: 1. Per the germline V gene, CDR1 is LGHDT and CDR2 is YNNKEL (reference sequence). This CDR3 is 12 amino acids long. This chain's CDR3 is CASSRTRETQYF. DNA of the CDR3: TGTGCCAGCAGCAGGACTAGAGAGACCCAGTACTTC.